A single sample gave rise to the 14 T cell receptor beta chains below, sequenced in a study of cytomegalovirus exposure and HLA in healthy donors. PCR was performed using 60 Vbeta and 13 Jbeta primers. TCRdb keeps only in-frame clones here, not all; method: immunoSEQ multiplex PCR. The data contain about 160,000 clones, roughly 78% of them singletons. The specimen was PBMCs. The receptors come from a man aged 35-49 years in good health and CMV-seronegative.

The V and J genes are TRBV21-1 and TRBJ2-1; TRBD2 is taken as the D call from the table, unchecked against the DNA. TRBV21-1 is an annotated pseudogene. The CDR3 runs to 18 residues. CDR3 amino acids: CASSRGSGSRGSYNEQFF. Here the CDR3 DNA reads TGTGCCAGCAGCAGGGGGTCAGGCAGCCGGGGGTCCTACAATGAGCAGTTCTTC.

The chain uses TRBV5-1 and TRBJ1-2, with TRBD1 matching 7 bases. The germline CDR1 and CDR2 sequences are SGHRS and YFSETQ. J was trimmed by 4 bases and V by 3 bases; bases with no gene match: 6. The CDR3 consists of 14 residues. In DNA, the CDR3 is TGCGCCAGCAGCTCCCCCCGGGACAGCTATGGCTACACCTTC. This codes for CASSSPRDSYGYTF.

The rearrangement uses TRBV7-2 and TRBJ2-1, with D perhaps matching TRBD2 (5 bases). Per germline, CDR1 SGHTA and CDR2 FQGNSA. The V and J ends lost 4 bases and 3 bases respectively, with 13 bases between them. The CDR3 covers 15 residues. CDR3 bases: TGTGCCAGCAGCTCTGAGGGCTCATTCTACAATGAGCAGTTCTTC. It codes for CASSSEGSFYNEQFF.

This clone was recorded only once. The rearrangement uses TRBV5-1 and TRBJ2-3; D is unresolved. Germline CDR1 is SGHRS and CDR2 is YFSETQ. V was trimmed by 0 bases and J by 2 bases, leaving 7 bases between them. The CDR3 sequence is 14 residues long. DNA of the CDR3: TGCGCCAGCAGCTTGGTAAGCGTCACAGATACGCAGTATTTT. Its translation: CASSLVSVTDTQYF.

This CDR3 is CASSPPGLAGTGELFF. CDR3 bases: TGTGCCAGCAGCCCTCCGGGACTAGCGGGCACCGGGGAGCTGTTTTTT. This rearrangement joins TRBV11-3 to TRBJ2-2, with TRBD2 matching over 12 bases. J was trimmed by 4 bases and V by 5 bases; bases with no gene match: 5. The germline CDR1 and CDR2 sequences are SGHNT and YENEEA. CDR3 length: 16 amino acids.

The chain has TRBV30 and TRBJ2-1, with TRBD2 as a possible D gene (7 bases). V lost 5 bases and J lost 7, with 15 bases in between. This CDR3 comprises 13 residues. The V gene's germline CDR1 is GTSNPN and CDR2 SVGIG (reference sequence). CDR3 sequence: CAWDAGASNEQFF. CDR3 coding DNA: TGTGCCTGGGACGCGGGGGCGAGTAATGAGCAGTTCTTC.

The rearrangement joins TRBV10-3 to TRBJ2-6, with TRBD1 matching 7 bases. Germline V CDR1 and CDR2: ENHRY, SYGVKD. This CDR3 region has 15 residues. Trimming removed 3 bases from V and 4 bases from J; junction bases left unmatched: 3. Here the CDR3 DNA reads TGTGCCATCAGTGAAGGGGGCTCCGGGGCCAACGTCCTGACTTTC. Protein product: CAISEGGSGANVLTF.

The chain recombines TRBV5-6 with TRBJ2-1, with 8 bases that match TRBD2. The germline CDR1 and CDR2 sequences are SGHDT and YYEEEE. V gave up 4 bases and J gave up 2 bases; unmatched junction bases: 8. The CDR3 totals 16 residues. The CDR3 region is CASSEPVAGPYNEQFF. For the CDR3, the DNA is TGTGCCAGCAGCGAACCAGTAGCGGGACCCTACAATGAGCAGTTCTTC.

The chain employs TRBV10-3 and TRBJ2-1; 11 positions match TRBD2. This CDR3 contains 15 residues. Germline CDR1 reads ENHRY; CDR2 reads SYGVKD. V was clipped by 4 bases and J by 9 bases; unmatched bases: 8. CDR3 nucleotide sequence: TGTGCCATCAGTGGGATAGCGGGAGGGCCCGGTGAGCAGTTCTTC. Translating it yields CAISGIAGGPGEQFF.

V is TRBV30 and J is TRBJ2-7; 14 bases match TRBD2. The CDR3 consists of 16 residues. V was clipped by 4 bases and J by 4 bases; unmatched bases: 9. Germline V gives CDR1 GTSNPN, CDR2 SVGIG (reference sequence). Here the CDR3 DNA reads TGTGCCTGGACGAGAGCGGGACTAGCGGGAGTATACGAGCAGTACTTC. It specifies CAWTRAGLAGVYEQYF.

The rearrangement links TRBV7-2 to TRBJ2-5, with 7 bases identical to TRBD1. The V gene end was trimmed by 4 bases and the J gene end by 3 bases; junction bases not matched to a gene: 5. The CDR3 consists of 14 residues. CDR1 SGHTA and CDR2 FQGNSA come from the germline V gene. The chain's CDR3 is CASSYRDRKETQYF. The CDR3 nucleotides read TGTGCCAGCAGCTACCGGGACAGAAAAGAGACCCAGTACTTC.

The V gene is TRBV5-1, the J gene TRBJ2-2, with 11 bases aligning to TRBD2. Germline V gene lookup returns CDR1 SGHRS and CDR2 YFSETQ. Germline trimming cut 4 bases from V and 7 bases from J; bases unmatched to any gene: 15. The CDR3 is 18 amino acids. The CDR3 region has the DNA TGCGCCAGCAGCCAGAGGCTAGCGGGAGGTTCTCAGGTCGGGGAGCTGTTTTTT. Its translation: CASSQRLAGGSQVGELFF.

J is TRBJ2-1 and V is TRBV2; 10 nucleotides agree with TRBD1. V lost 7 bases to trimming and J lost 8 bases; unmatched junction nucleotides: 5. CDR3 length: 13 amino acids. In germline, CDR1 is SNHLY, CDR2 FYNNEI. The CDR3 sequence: CASITGTGDEQFF. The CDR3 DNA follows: TGTGCCAGCATAACCGGGACAGGGGATGAGCAGTTCTTC.

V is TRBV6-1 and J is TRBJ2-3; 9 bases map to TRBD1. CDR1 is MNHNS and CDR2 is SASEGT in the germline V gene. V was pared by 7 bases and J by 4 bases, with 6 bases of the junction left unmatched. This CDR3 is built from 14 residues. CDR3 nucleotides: TGTGCCAGCACGAGAGACAGGGGGTCAGATACGCAGTATTTT. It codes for CASTRDRGSDTQYF.